This T cell receptor beta chain is drawn from a study of response to subunit inactivated influenza vaccine. This clonotype was seen many times. Its antigen is not identified. TCRdb re-derived calls from the RT-PCR reads in MiXCR, one entry per CDR3 protein. The sample includes approximately 700,000 distinct CDR3 sequences, approximately 14% seen only once; the top ten take roughly 6.4%. Looked up from germline, CDR1 is MNHNS and CDR2 is SASEGT. The CDR3 totals 12 residues. The V gene lost 6 bases and the J gene lost 8 bases, with 10 bases spanning the gap. Study outcomes and limitations: New T cells are recruited in small numbers by each seasonal influenza vaccination, according to the authors' suggestion.

The receptor comes from a man aged 45-65 years who received an inactivated influenza vaccine. This sequence joins TRBV6-1 and TRBJ1-4, with TRBD1 as a possible D gene (5 bases). Specimen: PBMCs from blood, collected less than 15 days before vaccination. For the CDR3, the DNA is TGTGCCAGCAGGGACCCAGGGGAAAAACTGTTTTTT. As protein: CASRDPGEKLFF.